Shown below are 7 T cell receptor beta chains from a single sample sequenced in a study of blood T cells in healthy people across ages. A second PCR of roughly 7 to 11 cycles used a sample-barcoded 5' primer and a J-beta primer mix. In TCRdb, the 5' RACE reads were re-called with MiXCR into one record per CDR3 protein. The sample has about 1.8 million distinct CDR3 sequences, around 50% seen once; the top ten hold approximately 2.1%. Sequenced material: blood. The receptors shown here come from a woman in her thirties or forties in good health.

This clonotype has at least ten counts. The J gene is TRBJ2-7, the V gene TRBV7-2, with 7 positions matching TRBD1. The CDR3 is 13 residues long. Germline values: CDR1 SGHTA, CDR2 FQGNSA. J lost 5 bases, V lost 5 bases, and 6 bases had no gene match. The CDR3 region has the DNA TGTGCCAGCAGCGTCCGGGACAGAGACGAGCAGTACTTC. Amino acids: CASSVRDRDEQYF.

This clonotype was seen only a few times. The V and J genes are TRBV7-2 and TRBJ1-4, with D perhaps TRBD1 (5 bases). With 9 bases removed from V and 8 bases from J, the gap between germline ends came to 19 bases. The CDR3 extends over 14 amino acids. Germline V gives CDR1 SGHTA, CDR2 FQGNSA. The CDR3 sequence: CASSNPQRGEKLFF. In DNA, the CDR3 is TGTGCCAGTAGTAACCCACAAAGGGGCGAAAAACTGTTTTTT.

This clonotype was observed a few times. CDR3 nucleotide sequence: TGTGCCAGCAGTACCGGGACAGGGGGACAGGCCTATGGCTACACCTTC. Amino acid sequence: CASSTGTGGQAYGYTF. The chain is built from TRBV12-3 or TRBV12-4 and TRBJ1-2; 11 bases are a match to TRBD1. This CDR3 has 16 residues. V lost 5 bases to trimming and J lost 4 bases; unmatched junction nucleotides: 9.

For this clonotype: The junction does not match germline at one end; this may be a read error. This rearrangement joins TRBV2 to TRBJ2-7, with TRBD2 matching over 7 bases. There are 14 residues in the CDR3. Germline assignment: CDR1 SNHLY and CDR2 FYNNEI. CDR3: CASMRSGVSYEQYF. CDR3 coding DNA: TGTGCTAGCATGAGGAGCGGGGTCTCCTACGAGCAGTACTTC.

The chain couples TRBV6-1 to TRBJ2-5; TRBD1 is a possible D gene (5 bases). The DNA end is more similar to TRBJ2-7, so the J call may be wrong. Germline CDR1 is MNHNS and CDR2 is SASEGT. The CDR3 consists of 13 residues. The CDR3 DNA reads TGTGCCAGCAGTGTCCAGGGTAACTACGAGCAGTACTTC. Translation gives CASSVQGNYEQYF.

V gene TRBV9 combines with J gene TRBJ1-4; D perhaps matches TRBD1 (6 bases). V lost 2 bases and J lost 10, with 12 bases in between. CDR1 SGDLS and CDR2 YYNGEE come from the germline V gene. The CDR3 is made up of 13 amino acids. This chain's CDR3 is CASSVERGGKLFF. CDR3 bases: TGTGCCAGCAGCGTCGAAAGAGGGGGAAAACTGTTTTTT.

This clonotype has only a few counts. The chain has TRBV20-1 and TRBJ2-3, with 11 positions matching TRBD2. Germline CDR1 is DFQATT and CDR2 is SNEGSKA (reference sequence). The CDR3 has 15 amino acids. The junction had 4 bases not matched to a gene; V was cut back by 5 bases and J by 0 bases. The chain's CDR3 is CSALGLAESTDTQYF. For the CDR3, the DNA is TGCAGTGCTTTGGGACTAGCGGAAAGCACAGATACGCAGTATTTT.